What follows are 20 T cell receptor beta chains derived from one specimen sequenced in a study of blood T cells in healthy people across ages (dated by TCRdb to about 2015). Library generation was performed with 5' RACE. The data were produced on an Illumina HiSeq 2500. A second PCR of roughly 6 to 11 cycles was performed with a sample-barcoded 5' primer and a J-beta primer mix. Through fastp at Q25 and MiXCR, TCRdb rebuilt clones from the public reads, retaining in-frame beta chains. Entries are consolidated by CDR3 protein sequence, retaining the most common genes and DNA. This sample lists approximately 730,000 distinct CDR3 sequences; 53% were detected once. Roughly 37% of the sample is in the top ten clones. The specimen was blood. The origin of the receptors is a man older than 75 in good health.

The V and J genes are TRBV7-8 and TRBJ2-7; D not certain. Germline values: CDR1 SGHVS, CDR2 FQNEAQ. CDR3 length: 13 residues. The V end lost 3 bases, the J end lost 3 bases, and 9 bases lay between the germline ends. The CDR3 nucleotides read TGTGCCAGCAGCTTGGCCGAAGTCTACGAGCAGTACTTC. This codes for CASSLAEVYEQYF.

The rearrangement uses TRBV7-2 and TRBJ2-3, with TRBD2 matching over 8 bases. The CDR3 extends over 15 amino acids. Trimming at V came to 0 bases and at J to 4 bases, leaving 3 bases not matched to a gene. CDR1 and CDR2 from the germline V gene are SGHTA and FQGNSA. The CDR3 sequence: CASSLARLASDTQYF. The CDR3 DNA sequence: TGTGCCAGCAGCTTAGCAAGACTAGCGTCAGATACGCAGTATTTT.

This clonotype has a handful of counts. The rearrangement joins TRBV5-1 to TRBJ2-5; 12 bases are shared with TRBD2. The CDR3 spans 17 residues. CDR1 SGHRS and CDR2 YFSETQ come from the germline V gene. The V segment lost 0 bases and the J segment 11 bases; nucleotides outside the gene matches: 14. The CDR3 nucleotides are TGCGCCAGCAGCTTGGCTACTAGCGGGAGGTCCTACAATGAGCAGTACTTC. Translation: CASSLATSGRSYNEQYF. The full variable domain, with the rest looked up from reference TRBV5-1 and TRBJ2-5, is KAGVTQTPRYLIKTRGQQVTLSCSPISGHRSVSWYQQTPGQGLQFLFEYFSETQRNKGNFPGRFSGRQFSNSRSEMNVSTLELGDSALYLCASSLATSGRSYNEQYFGPGTRLLVL.

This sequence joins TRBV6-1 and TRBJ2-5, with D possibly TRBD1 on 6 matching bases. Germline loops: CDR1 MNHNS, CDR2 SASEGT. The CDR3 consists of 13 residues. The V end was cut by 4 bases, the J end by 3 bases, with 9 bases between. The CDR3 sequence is CASSAGEKETQYF. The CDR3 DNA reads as TGTGCCAGCAGTGCAGGGGAAAAAGAGACCCAGTACTTC.

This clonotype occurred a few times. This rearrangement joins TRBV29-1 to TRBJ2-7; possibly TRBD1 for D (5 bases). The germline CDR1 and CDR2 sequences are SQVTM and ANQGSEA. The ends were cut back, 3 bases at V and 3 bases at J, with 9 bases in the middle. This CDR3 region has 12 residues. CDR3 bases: TGCAGCGTTGAGGGGCAGCTCTACGAGCAGTACTTC. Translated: CSVEGQLYEQYF.

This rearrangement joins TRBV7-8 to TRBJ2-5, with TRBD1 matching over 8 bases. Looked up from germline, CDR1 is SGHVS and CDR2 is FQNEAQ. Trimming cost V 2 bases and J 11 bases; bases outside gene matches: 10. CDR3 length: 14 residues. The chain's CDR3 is CASSLMAGGNEQYF. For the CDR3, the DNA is TGTGCCAGCAGCTTAATGGCAGGGGGCAATGAGCAGTACTTC.

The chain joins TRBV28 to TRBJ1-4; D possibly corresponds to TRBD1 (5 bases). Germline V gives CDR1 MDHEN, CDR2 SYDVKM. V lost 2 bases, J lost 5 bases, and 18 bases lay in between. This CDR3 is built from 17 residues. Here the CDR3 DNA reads TGTGCCAGCAGTTTAGGGATCCGACAGCTAGAAAATGAAAAACTGTTTTTT. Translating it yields CASSLGIRQLENEKLFF.

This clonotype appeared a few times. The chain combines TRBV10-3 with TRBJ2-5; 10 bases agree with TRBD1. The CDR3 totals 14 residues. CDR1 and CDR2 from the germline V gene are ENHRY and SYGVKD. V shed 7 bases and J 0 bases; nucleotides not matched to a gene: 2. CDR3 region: CAIKDRGYQETQYF. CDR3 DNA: TGTGCCATCAAGGACAGGGGGTACCAAGAGACCCAGTACTTC.

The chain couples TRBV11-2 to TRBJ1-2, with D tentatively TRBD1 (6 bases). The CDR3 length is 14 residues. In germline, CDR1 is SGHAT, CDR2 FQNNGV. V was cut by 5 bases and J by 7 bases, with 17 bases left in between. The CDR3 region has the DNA TGTGCCAGCAGCATGACAGGACCGCTCGCTGGCTACACCTTC. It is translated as CASSMTGPLAGYTF.

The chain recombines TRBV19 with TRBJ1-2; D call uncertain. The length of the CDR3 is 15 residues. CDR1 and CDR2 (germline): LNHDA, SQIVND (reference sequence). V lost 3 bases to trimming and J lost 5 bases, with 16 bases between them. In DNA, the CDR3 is TGTGCCAGTAGTATCCCCGGAGGCCCTGGGTATGGCTACACCTTC. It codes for CASSIPGGPGYGYTF.

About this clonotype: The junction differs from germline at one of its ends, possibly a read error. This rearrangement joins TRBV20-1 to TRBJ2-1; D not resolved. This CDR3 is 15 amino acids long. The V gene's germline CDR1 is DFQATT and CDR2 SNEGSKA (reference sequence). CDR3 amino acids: CSVRDQASMDNEQFF. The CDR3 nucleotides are TGCAGTGTTAGAGATCAGGCTAGTATGGACAATGAGCAGTTCTTC.

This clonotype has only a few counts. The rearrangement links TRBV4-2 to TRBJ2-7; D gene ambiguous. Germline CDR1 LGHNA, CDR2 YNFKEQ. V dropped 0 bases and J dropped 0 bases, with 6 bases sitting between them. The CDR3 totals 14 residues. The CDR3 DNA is TGTGCCAGCAGCCAAGAGGGCAGCTCCTACGAGCAGTACTTC. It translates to CASSQEGSSYEQYF.

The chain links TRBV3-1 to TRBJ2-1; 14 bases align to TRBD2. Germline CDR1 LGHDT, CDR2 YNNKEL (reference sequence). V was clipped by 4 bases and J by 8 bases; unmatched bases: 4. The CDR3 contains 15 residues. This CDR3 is CASSPTSGRDDEQFF. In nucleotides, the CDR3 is TGTGCCAGCAGCCCGACTAGCGGGAGGGACGATGAGCAGTTCTTC.

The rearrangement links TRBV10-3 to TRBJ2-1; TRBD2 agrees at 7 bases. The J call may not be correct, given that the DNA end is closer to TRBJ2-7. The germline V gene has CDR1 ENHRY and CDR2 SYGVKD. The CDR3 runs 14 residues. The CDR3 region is CAITQRDAYNEQYF. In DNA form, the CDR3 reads TGTGCCATCACCCAGCGGGATGCCTACAATGAGCAGTACTTC.

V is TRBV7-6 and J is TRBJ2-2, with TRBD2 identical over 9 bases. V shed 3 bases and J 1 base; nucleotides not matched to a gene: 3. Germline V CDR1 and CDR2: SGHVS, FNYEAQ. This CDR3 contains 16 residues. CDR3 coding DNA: TGTGCCAGCAGCTTGGAGACTAGCGGGAACACCGGGGAGCTGTTTTTT. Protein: CASSLETSGNTGELFF.

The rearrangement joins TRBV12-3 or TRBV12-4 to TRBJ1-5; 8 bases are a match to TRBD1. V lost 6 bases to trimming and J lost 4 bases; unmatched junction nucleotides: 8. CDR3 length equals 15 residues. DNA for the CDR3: TGTGCCAGCAGCCCGGGACAGGTTCTTAATCAGCCCCAGCATTTT. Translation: CASSPGQVLNQPQHF.

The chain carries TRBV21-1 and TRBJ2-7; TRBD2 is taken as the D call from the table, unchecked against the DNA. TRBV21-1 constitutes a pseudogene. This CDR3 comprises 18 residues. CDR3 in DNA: TGTGCCAGCAGCCCGTATTCCCCCCAGCGGGAGGACTCCTACGAGCAGTACTTC. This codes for CASSPYSPQREDSYEQYF.

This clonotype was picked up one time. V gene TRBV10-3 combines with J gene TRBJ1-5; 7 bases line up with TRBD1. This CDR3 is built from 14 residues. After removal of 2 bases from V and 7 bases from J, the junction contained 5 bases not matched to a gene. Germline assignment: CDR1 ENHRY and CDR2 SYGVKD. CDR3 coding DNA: TGTGCCATCAGTGAGGACAGGGCTTACCAGCCCCAGCATTTT. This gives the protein CAISEDRAYQPQHF.

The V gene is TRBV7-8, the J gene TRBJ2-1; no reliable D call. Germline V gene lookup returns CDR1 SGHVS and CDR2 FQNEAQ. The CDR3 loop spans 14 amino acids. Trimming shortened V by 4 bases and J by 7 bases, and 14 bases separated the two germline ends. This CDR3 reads CASSSRTRRNEQFF. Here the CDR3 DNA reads TGTGCCAGCAGCTCTCGAACGAGGCGGAATGAGCAGTTCTTC.

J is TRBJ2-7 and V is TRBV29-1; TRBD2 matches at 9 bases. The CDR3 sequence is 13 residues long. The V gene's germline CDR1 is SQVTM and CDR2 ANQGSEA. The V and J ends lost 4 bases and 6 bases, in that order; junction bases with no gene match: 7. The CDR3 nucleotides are TGCAGCGTTGCCCGAGGTAGCGGGAGCGAGCAGTACTTC. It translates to CSVARGSGSEQYF.